Sequencing of this TCR beta chain was carried out in a study of graft-versus-host responses after intestinal transplantation. As for the study in general: Recipients had multivisceral, liver-intestinal, or isolated intestinal transplants. The study, taken as a whole, reports: Within the allografts of patients who had graft-donor T cell macrochimerism, graft-versus-host to host-versus-graft clonal ratios were high. Recipient marrow held GvH clones, some first seen in ileum or blood.

The CDR3 sequence is 19 residues long. V was clipped by 0 bases and J by 1 base, with 19 bases between them. Germline CDR1 reads LGHNA; CDR2 reads YNFKEQ. Assay used: immunoSEQ multiplex PCR; TCRdb lists only in-frame clones, some missing. This sample has about 130,000 clones, with approximately 91% found just once. Notes on this clone: Its antigen is currently unknown.

The gene calls are TRBV4-2 and TRBJ2-4, with TRBD2 as a possible D gene (5 bases). The sequencing here drew on unstimulated CD4+ T cells sorted from spleen or lymph node cells, taken before intestinal transplant. The clonotype comes from a human donor who received an intestinal transplant. In nucleotides, the CDR3 is TGTGCCAGCAGCCAAGAAGGTGGGAGTGGCCCCCTCGCCAAAAACATTCAGTACTTC. Protein: CASSQEGGSGPLAKNIQYF.